The next 23 T cell receptor beta chains were all read from a single sample in a study of CD8 T cells in Susac syndrome. Reverse transcription of about 0.5 to 1 ug RNA used random hexamers. TCRdb reprocessed the immunoSEQ multiplex PCR reads via MiXCR and lists one record per CDR3 protein. Found here are approximately 110,000 distinct CDR3 sequences, roughly 96% of them singletons; the top ten hold 0.096%. The sample comprised CD4+ T cells from PBMCs. These receptors were taken from a human donor in good health.

The chain has TRBV29-1 and TRBJ2-3; D remains unclear. The ends were cut back, 4 bases at V and 2 bases at J, with 13 bases in the middle. Germline lookup yields CDR1 SQVTM and CDR2 ANQGSEA. The CDR3 runs 14 residues. CDR3 nucleotides: TGCAGCGTTGGAACACCCGAACCCACAGATACGCAGTATTTT. This translates into CSVGTPEPTDTQYF.

The gene calls are TRBV9 and TRBJ2-5; D remains unclear. Germline V lookup: CDR1 SGDLS, CDR2 YYNGEE. V lost 0 bases and J lost 1, with 10 bases in between. This CDR3 is built from 15 residues. This chain's CDR3 is CASSVVAGLQETQYF. Here the CDR3 DNA reads TGTGCCAGCAGCGTAGTTGCCGGCCTCCAAGAGACCCAGTACTTC.

The chain is built from TRBV24-1 and TRBJ2-3; the match to TRBD1 covers 10 bases. Per the germline V gene, CDR1 is KGHDR and CDR2 is SFDVKD. The CDR3 extends over 14 amino acids. Germline trimming cut 7 bases from V and 4 bases from J; bases unmatched to any gene: 4. CDR3 in amino acids: CATRETGGADTQYF. The CDR3 DNA reads TGTGCCACCAGGGAGACAGGGGGCGCAGATACGCAGTATTTT.

The gene calls are TRBV6-5 and TRBJ1-1; D is unclear. The length of the CDR3 is 11 residues. Looked up from germline, CDR1 is MNHEY and CDR2 is SVGAGI. The ends were cut back, 7 bases at V and 7 bases at J, with 10 bases in the middle. The chain's CDR3 is CASKRFHEAFF. CDR3 nucleotides: TGTGCCAGCAAGCGGTTTCATGAAGCTTTCTTT.

This chain connects TRBV3-1 to TRBJ1-1; D ambiguous. The CDR3 sequence is 15 residues long. The germline V and J ends were trimmed by 0 bases and 0 bases, with 8 bases remaining between them. Germline loops: CDR1 LGHDT, CDR2 YNNKEL (reference sequence). The CDR3 here is CASSQDPNLNTEAFF. Here the CDR3 DNA reads TGTGCCAGCAGCCAAGATCCCAATCTGAACACTGAAGCTTTCTTT.

The chain recombines TRBV28 with TRBJ2-7, with D uncertain. Trimming shortened V by 4 bases and J by 3 bases, and 13 bases separated the two germline ends. CDR1 MDHEN and CDR2 SYDVKM come from the germline V gene. The CDR3 covers 14 residues. CDR3 protein: CASSSAPQIYEQYF. The DNA of the CDR3 is TGTGCCAGCAGTTCCGCCCCACAGATCTACGAGCAGTACTTC.

The gene calls are TRBV3-1 and TRBJ1-1; D perhaps matches TRBD1 (5 bases). Trimming cost V 5 bases and J 4 bases, with 17 bases left between them. Germline V CDR1 and CDR2: LGHDT, YNNKEL (reference sequence). This CDR3 is built from 15 residues. The CDR3 loop is CASSYTGTGVTEAFF. In DNA, the CDR3 is TGTGCCAGCAGCTACACCGGGACGGGGGTCACTGAAGCTTTCTTT.

The V call is TRBV3-1, the J call TRBJ2-1, with 13 bases fitting TRBD2. This CDR3 contains 16 residues. Germline loops: CDR1 LGHDT, CDR2 YNNKEL (reference sequence). V was clipped by 4 bases and J by 7 bases; unmatched bases: 7. In DNA form, the CDR3 reads TGTGCCAGCAGCCTACTAGCGGGAGGGCCAATGAATGAGCAGTTCTTC. The encoded protein is CASSLLAGGPMNEQFF.

This sequence joins TRBV3-1 and TRBJ1-6, with TRBD1 matching 10 bases. The V and J ends lost 4 bases and 9 bases, in that order; junction bases with no gene match: 3. This CDR3 has 14 amino acids. Germline V lookup: CDR1 LGHDT, CDR2 YNNKEL (reference sequence). Here the CDR3 reads CASSPDRGPSPLHF. For the CDR3, the DNA is TGTGCCAGCAGCCCAGACAGGGGGCCTTCACCCCTCCACTTT.

The chain couples TRBV20-1 to TRBJ2-5; 12 positions agree with TRBD2. Germline CDR1 and CDR2: DFQATT and SNEGSKA (reference sequence). There are 15 residues in the CDR3. V was clipped by 7 bases and J by 4 bases; unmatched bases: 10. CDR3 region: CSVTGLAGRVETQYF. The DNA of the CDR3 is TGCAGTGTCACCGGACTAGCGGGACGGGTAGAGACCCAGTACTTC.

The chain combines TRBV3-1 with TRBJ2-3; 9 bases are a match to TRBD2. This CDR3 has 14 residues. V shed 3 bases and J 5 bases; nucleotides not matched to a gene: 3. Per the germline V gene, CDR1 is LGHDT and CDR2 is YNNKEL (reference sequence). The CDR3 coding sequence is TGTGCCAGCAGCCATTCGACTAGCGGAGATACGCAGTATTTT. Protein: CASSHSTSGDTQYF.

This clonotype was found once. J is TRBJ1-2 and V is TRBV7-2; 9 nucleotides match TRBD1. Per the germline V gene, CDR1 is SGHTA and CDR2 is FQGNSA. This CDR3 has 15 amino acids. The J segment lost 4 bases and the V segment lost 5 bases, leaving 8 bases of the junction unmatched. In DNA form, the CDR3 reads TGTGCCAGCAGCCCAGGGACAGGGCCGTCCTATGGCTACACCTTC. Translation gives CASSPGTGPSYGYTF.

This chain links TRBV28 with TRBJ1-5; D remains ambiguous. Trimming removed 4 bases at V and 11 bases at J, with 15 bases between. The CDR3 runs 13 residues. Germline lookup yields CDR1 MDHEN and CDR2 SYDVKM. In DNA form, the CDR3 reads TGTGCCAGCAGTTCTCCCCCATCGAGGTCCCAGCATTTT. It specifies CASSSPPSRSQHF.

The rearrangement joins TRBV14 to TRBJ2-6; tentative D call: TRBD2 (6 bases). The germline gives CDR1 SGHDN, CDR2 FVKESK. V was shortened by 1 base and J by 0 bases, with 22 bases between the two germline ends. This CDR3 is 21 amino acids long. DNA of the CDR3: TGTGCCAGCAGCCAAGTCTTGGGCCCATCAAGGGGACTCTCTGGGGCCAACGTCCTGACTTTC. It specifies CASSQVLGPSRGLSGANVLTF. The full variable domain, rest sourced from reference TRBV14 and TRBJ2-6, is EAGVTQFPSHSVIEKGQTVTLRCDPISGHDNLYWYRRVMGKEIKFLLHFVKESKQDESGMPNNRFLAERTGGTYSTLKVQPAELEDSGVYFCASSQVLGPSRGLSGANVLTFGAGSRLTVL.

J is TRBJ2-3 and V is TRBV7-2; TRBD2 might be the D (6 bases). The CDR3 contains 16 residues. Per the germline V gene, CDR1 is SGHTA and CDR2 is FQGNSA. The ends were cut back, 4 bases at V and 0 bases at J, with 14 bases in the middle. CDR3 sequence (DNA): TGTGCCAGCAGCTCCCATAGCGGATCTAGCACAGATACGCAGTATTTT. This gives the protein CASSSHSGSSTDTQYF. The complete variable domain, with remaining parts taken from reference TRBV7-2 and TRBJ2-3, reads GAGVSQSPSNKVTEKGKDVELRCDPISGHTALYWYRQSLGQGLEFLIYFQGNSAPDKSGLPSDRFSAERTGGSVSTLTIQRTQQEDSAVYLCASSSHSGSSTDTQYFGPGTRLTVL.

This clonotype was seen a single time. Mismatch with germline at one junction end may stem from a read error. The rearrangement links TRBV7-7 to TRBJ2-5; TRBD1 matches 8 bases. The length of the CDR3 is 14 residues. Germline CDR1 reads SSHAT; CDR2 reads FNYEAQ (reference sequence). In nucleotides, the CDR3 is TGTGCTAGCAGCCTGACAGGGGCGGGGGAGACCCAGTACTTC. Its protein is CASSLTGAGETQYF.

The chain couples TRBV5-1 to TRBJ2-7; possibly TRBD1 for D (5 bases). Germline CDR1 SGHRS, CDR2 YFSETQ. V lost 0 bases, J lost 5 bases, and 15 bases lay in between. The CDR3 loop spans 15 amino acids. CDR3 protein: CASSLGWQGFHEQYF. The CDR3 DNA reads TGCGCCAGCAGCTTGGGATGGCAGGGATTCCACGAGCAGTACTTC.

The chain recombines TRBV14 with TRBJ2-7, with D maybe TRBD2 (5 bases). V dropped 4 bases and J dropped 5 bases, with 21 bases sitting between them. Germline V gene data show CDR1 as SGHDN and CDR2 as FVKESK. There are 16 residues in the CDR3. The CDR3 nucleotides read TGTGCCAGCAGCCCTCACCCGACTATCTGGGTTAACGAGCAGTACTTC. Amino acids: CASSPHPTIWVNEQYF.

The gene calls are TRBV12-3 or TRBV12-4 and TRBJ2-2; D may be TRBD1 (5 bases). Deletions cut 2 bases from V and 7 bases from J, with 8 bases between. The CDR3 runs 13 residues. The CDR3 protein is CASSLRGIGELFF. Here the CDR3 DNA reads TGTGCCAGCAGTTTAAGGGGAATCGGGGAGCTGTTTTTT.

The gene calls are TRBV28 and TRBJ2-7; 7 bases are a match to TRBD1. CDR3 length equals 14 residues. Per germline, CDR1 MDHEN and CDR2 SYDVKM. J was trimmed by 3 bases and V by 1 base; bases with no gene match: 3. CDR3 coding DNA: TGTGCCAGCAGTTTATTACAGGGGAGCTACGAGCAGTACTTC. Its translation is CASSLLQGSYEQYF.

This chain connects TRBV27 to TRBJ2-5, with no clear D. The germline gives CDR1 MNHEY, CDR2 SMNVEV (reference sequence). V lost 5 bases and J lost 5, with 21 bases in between. The CDR3 runs to 16 residues. The CDR3 is CASSSTAVARLETQYF. Here the CDR3 DNA reads TGTGCCAGCAGTAGTACCGCGGTGGCGAGGTTGGAGACCCAGTACTTC.

This sequence joins TRBV6-2 or TRBV6-3 and TRBJ2-3, with D unclear. The V end was cut by 11 bases, the J end by 1 base, with 1 base between. CDR3 length equals 9 residues. Germline V gene data show CDR1 as MNHEY and CDR2 as SVGEGT. The CDR3 DNA follows: TGTGCCGGCACAGATACGCAGTATTTT. Protein: CAGTDTQYF.

Concerning this clonotype itself: The junction departs from germline at one end; a sequencing error may be responsible. This chain links TRBV30 with TRBJ2-1; D remains ambiguous. Germline-derived CDR1 and CDR2 are GTSNPN and SVGIG (reference sequence). This CDR3 spans 14 amino acids. The CDR3 sequence is CARSASGSYNEQFF. CDR3 in DNA: TGTGCCCGGAGTGCCTCCGGATCCTACAATGAGCAGTTCTTC.